A selection of T cell receptor beta chains follows, all from one sample in a study of technical replicates of blood from a few donors. Generated by immunoSEQ multiplex PCR, the TCRdb table keeps only in-frame clones and is missing some. The table includes about 76,000 clones, approximately 94% detected once. Sequenced: T cells isolated from PBMCs. All receptors come from a human donor in good health. CDR3s include the opening cysteine and the closing phenylalanine or tryptophan. The order of the fields is CDR3 protein, CDR3 DNA, V gene, clone size, J gene, D gene. D genes are given only for firm matches. Expanded clones get a size class; other rows say once, few or many, or leave the size out.

CDR3aa: CASSLALAGGSRGETQYF; CDR3nt: TGTGCCAGCAGCTTAGCACTAGCGGGAGGAAGCCGCGGGGAGACCCAGTACTTC; v_gene: TRBV13; abundance: .; j_gene: TRBJ2-5; d_gene: TRBD2
CDR3aa: CASSYSGYATNEKLFF; CDR3nt: TGTGCCAGCAGTTACTCGGGCTACGCAACTAATGAAAAACTGTTTTTT; v_gene: TRBV6-6; abundance: .; j_gene: TRBJ1-4; d_gene: .
CDR3aa: CASSVEAGASNTQYF; CDR3nt: TGTGCCAGCAGCGTAGAAGCGGGAGCTTCGAATACGCAGTATTTT; v_gene: TRBV9; abundance: .; j_gene: TRBJ2-3; d_gene: TRBD2
CDR3aa: CARSLQGLPLQETQYF; CDR3nt: TGTGCCAGAAGCTTACAGGGCCTACCTCTCCAAGAGACCCAGTACTTC; v_gene: TRBV5-3; abundance: .; j_gene: TRBJ2-5; d_gene: .
CDR3aa: CASSILGHTFF; CDR3nt: TGTGCCAGTAGTATTCTGGGACACACGTTTTTT; v_gene: TRBV19; abundance: .; j_gene: TRBJ1-4; d_gene: .
CDR3aa: CASSLGFLAGGSYEQYF; CDR3nt: TGTGCCAGCAGCTTAGGTTTTCTAGCGGGAGGCTCCTACGAGCAGTACTTC; v_gene: TRBV7-8; abundance: .; j_gene: TRBJ2-7; d_gene: TRBD2
CDR3aa: CASSSQVHSNQPQHF; CDR3nt: TGTGCCAGCAGTTCCCAGGTCCATAGCAATCAGCCCCAGCATTTT; v_gene: TRBV6-6; abundance: .; j_gene: TRBJ1-5; d_gene: .
CDR3aa: CASSLRGPLNNEQFF; CDR3nt: TGTGCCAGCAGCTTGCGAGGGCCTTTAAACAATGAGCAGTTCTTC; v_gene: TRBV7-2; abundance: .; j_gene: TRBJ2-1; d_gene: .
CDR3aa: CASSSGLNPQHF; CDR3nt: TGTGCCAGCAGTTCGGGTCTTAATCCCCAGCATTTT; v_gene: TRBV28; abundance: .; j_gene: TRBJ1-5; d_gene: .
CDR3aa: CAWSGQTGGHNQPQHF; CDR3nt: TGTGCCTGGAGCGGTCAGACAGGGGGCCACAATCAGCCCCAGCATTTT; v_gene: TRBV30; abundance: .; j_gene: TRBJ1-5; d_gene: TRBD1
CDR3aa: CASSLRGPFMNTEAFF; CDR3nt: TGTGCCAGCAGTCTAAGGGGCCCATTCATGAACACTGAAGCTTTCTTT; v_gene: TRBV25-1; abundance: few; j_gene: TRBJ1-1; d_gene: .
CDR3aa: CASSSSSGRVDEQFF; CDR3nt: TGTGCCAGCAGTTCTTCTAGCGGGAGGGTTGATGAGCAGTTCTTC; v_gene: TRBV28; abundance: .; j_gene: TRBJ2-1; d_gene: TRBD2
CDR3aa: CASSAGNTEAFF; CDR3nt: TGCGCCAGCAGTGCGGGGAACACTGAAGCTTTCTTT; v_gene: TRBV10-1; abundance: .; j_gene: TRBJ1-1; d_gene: .
CDR3aa: CASSDFGLEVVNEQFF; CDR3nt: TGTGCCAGCAGTGACTTCGGACTAGAGGTAGTCAATGAGCAGTTCTTC; v_gene: TRBV25-1; abundance: .; j_gene: TRBJ2-1; d_gene: TRBD2
CDR3aa: CASSEYRSKVRLLETQYF; CDR3nt: TGTGCCAGCAGTGAATATAGAAGTAAGGTCAGGCTCTTGGAGACCCAGTACTTC; v_gene: TRBV25-1; abundance: .; j_gene: TRBJ2-5; d_gene: .
CDR3aa: CASRDPGQGYYEQYF; CDR3nt: TGTGCCAGCAGAGACCCGGGACAGGGCTACTACGAGCAGTACTTC; v_gene: TRBV2; abundance: .; j_gene: TRBJ2-7; d_gene: TRBD1
CDR3aa: CASSLGIFRDRAEETQYF; CDR3nt: TGCGCCAGCAGCTTGGGGATCTTCCGGGACAGGGCAGAGGAGACCCAGTACTTC; v_gene: TRBV5-1; abundance: .; j_gene: TRBJ2-5; d_gene: TRBD1
CDR3aa: CAWRASSAGELFF; CDR3nt: TGTGCCTGGAGGGCCTCAAGCGCCGGGGAGCTGTTTTTT; v_gene: TRBV30; abundance: .; j_gene: TRBJ2-2; d_gene: .
CDR3aa: CASSIVVNSETQYF; CDR3nt: TGTGCCAGTAGTATAGTGGTAAACTCGGAGACCCAGTACTTC; v_gene: TRBV19; abundance: .; j_gene: TRBJ2-5; d_gene: .
CDR3aa: CASKKHTTTSTGELFF; CDR3nt: TGTGCCAGCAAGAAGCATACTACTACAAGTACCGGGGAGCTGTTTTTT; v_gene: TRBV21-1; abundance: .; j_gene: TRBJ2-2; d_gene: .
CDR3aa: CASSLGQVGNQPQHF; CDR3nt: TGTGCCAGCAGTTTAGGCCAGGTGGGCAATCAGCCCCAGCATTTT; v_gene: TRBV28; abundance: once; j_gene: TRBJ1-5; d_gene: .
CDR3aa: CASSYLRLVPETQYF; CDR3nt: TGTGCCAGCAGTTACTTGCGCCTAGTTCCCGAGACCCAGTACTTC; v_gene: TRBV6-5; abundance: .; j_gene: TRBJ2-5; d_gene: .
CDR3aa: CASSIGPTTGELFF; CDR3nt: TGTGCCAGTAGTATAGGCCCTACCACCGGGGAGCTGTTTTTT; v_gene: TRBV19; abundance: .; j_gene: TRBJ2-2; d_gene: .
CDR3aa: CASAGLAGGLAKNIQYF; CDR3nt: TGTGCCAGCGCCGGCCTAGCGGGAGGGTTAGCCAAAAACATTCAGTACTTC; v_gene: TRBV2; abundance: .; j_gene: TRBJ2-4; d_gene: TRBD2
CDR3aa: CASSDSGGSYNEQFF; CDR3nt: TGCGCCAGCAGCGACTCAGGGGGCTCCTACAATGAGCAGTTCTTC; v_gene: TRBV4-1; abundance: .; j_gene: TRBJ2-1; d_gene: TRBD1
CDR3aa: CASSSRQGRYEQYF; CDR3nt: TGTGCCAGCAGCTCACGACAGGGGCGCTACGAGCAGTACTTC; v_gene: TRBV11-3; abundance: .; j_gene: TRBJ2-7; d_gene: TRBD1
CDR3aa: CASSLSPAGGTDTEAFF; CDR3nt: TGCGCCAGCAGCTTGTCTCCCGCGGGGGGGACCGACACTGAAGCTTTCTTT; v_gene: TRBV5-1; abundance: .; j_gene: TRBJ1-1; d_gene: .
CDR3aa: CASIKGEGVSIEAFF; CDR3nt: TGTGCCAGCATCAAAGGGGAGGGGGTATCAATTGAAGCTTTCTTT; v_gene: TRBV7-9; abundance: .; j_gene: TRBJ1-1; d_gene: .
CDR3aa: CASSLGTGRVNTEAFF; CDR3nt: TGTGCCAGCAGCCTTGGGACAGGGAGAGTGAACACTGAAGCTTTCTTT; v_gene: TRBV7-3; abundance: once; j_gene: TRBJ1-1; d_gene: TRBD1
CDR3aa: CASSPMGAYTDTQYF; CDR3nt: TGTGCCAGCAGTCCAATGGGGGCCTACACAGATACGCAGTATTTT; v_gene: TRBV7-3; abundance: .; j_gene: TRBJ2-3; d_gene: .
CDR3aa: CASSLWAKQNAEAFF; CDR3nt: TGTGCCAGCAGCCTCTGGGCCAAGCAGAACGCTGAAGCTTTCTTT; v_gene: TRBV7-3; abundance: .; j_gene: TRBJ1-1; d_gene: .
CDR3aa: CASSSGASPYEETQYF; CDR3nt: TGTGCCAGCAGCTCAGGGGCGTCTCCTTATGAAGAGACCCAGTACTTC; v_gene: TRBV25-1; abundance: .; j_gene: TRBJ2-5; d_gene: .
CDR3aa: CASTTGALGYTF; CDR3nt: TGTGCCTCGACGACAGGGGCGCTTGGCTACACCTTC; v_gene: TRBV10-3; abundance: .; j_gene: TRBJ1-2; d_gene: TRBD1
CDR3aa: CASSGTLYEQYF; CDR3nt: TGTGCCAGCAGCGGGACTCTCTACGAGCAGTACTTC; v_gene: TRBV7-2; abundance: once; j_gene: TRBJ2-7; d_gene: .
CDR3aa: CASSEGGWQPQHF; CDR3nt: TGTGCCAGCAGTGAGGGGGGTTGGCAGCCCCAGCATTTT; v_gene: TRBV6-1; abundance: .; j_gene: TRBJ1-5; d_gene: .
CDR3aa: CATSRRTDSQPQHF; CDR3nt: TGTGCCACCAGCCGACGGACTGATTCTCAGCCCCAGCATTTT; v_gene: TRBV15; abundance: .; j_gene: TRBJ1-5; d_gene: .
CDR3aa: CASSLGAGTEAFF; CDR3nt: TGTGCCAGCTCTTTGGGGGCGGGCACTGAAGCTTTCTTT; v_gene: TRBV25-1; abundance: .; j_gene: TRBJ1-1; d_gene: .
CDR3aa: CASSVAGSYDEQFF; CDR3nt: TGTGCCAGCAGCGTAGCCGGGAGCTACGATGAGCAGTTCTTC; v_gene: TRBV9; abundance: .; j_gene: TRBJ2-1; d_gene: .
CDR3aa: CASSLSRDTQYF; CDR3nt: TGTGCCAGCAGCTTATCTCGTGATACGCAGTATTTT; v_gene: TRBV7-3; abundance: .; j_gene: TRBJ2-3; d_gene: .
CDR3aa: CSVEPQGKYTEAFF; CDR3nt: TGCAGCGTTGAACCTCAGGGAAAGTACACTGAAGCTTTCTTT; v_gene: TRBV29-1; abundance: .; j_gene: TRBJ1-1; d_gene: .
CDR3aa: CSVGDSWEQYF; CDR3nt: TGCAGCGTGGGGGACTCTTGGGAGCAGTACTTC; v_gene: TRBV29-1; abundance: .; j_gene: TRBJ2-7; d_gene: .
CDR3aa: CASSFSGVDWNEQFF; CDR3nt: TGTGCCAGCAGCTTCAGTGGGGTGGACTGGAATGAGCAGTTCTTC; v_gene: TRBV7-8; abundance: .; j_gene: TRBJ2-1; d_gene: .
CDR3aa: CATSGTGQPQHF; CDR3nt: TGTGCCACCAGCGGAACAGGGCAGCCCCAGCATTTT; v_gene: TRBV15; abundance: .; j_gene: TRBJ1-5; d_gene: .
CDR3aa: CAWSVPGSNEKLFF; CDR3nt: TGTGCCTGGAGTGTACCCGGGAGCAATGAAAAACTGTTTTTT; v_gene: TRBV30; abundance: .; j_gene: TRBJ1-4; d_gene: .
CDR3aa: CASSPTTGGIGANVLTF; CDR3nt: TGTGCCAGCAGCCCTACGACAGGGGGCATTGGGGCCAACGTCCTGACTTTC; v_gene: TRBV28; abundance: .; j_gene: TRBJ2-6; d_gene: TRBD1
CDR3aa: CASSVEIRTEAFF; CDR3nt: TGTGCCAGCAGCGTAGAGATTCGGACTGAAGCTTTCTTT; v_gene: TRBV9; abundance: .; j_gene: TRBJ1-1; d_gene: .
CDR3aa: CASIRGQTNEKLFF; CDR3nt: TGTGCCAGCATCAGGGGCCAGACTAATGAAAAACTGTTTTTT; v_gene: TRBV6-6; abundance: .; j_gene: TRBJ1-4; d_gene: .
CDR3aa: CASSPSGSYNEQFF; CDR3nt: TGTGCCAGCTCACCTAGCGGGAGTTACAATGAGCAGTTCTTC; v_gene: TRBV18; abundance: .; j_gene: TRBJ2-1; d_gene: TRBD2
CDR3aa: CASSLGRTGEYEQYF; CDR3nt: TGTGCCAGCAGTTTAGGGAGGACAGGGGAGTACGAGCAGTACTTC; v_gene: TRBV28; abundance: once; j_gene: TRBJ2-7; d_gene: TRBD1
CDR3aa: CASSLLGQREETQYF; CDR3nt: TGCGCCAGCAGCTTGCTGGGACAGCGAGAAGAGACCCAGTACTTC; v_gene: TRBV5-1; abundance: once; j_gene: TRBJ2-5; d_gene: TRBD1
CDR3aa: CASSSLLADLSSYEQYF; CDR3nt: TGTGCCAGCAGCTCCCTACTAGCGGACCTAAGCTCCTACGAGCAGTACTTC; v_gene: TRBV5-4; abundance: .; j_gene: TRBJ2-7; d_gene: TRBD2
CDR3aa: CASSEIAGNTIYF; CDR3nt: TGTGCCAGTAGTGAAATAGCTGGAAACACCATATATTTT; v_gene: TRBV19; abundance: .; j_gene: TRBJ1-3; d_gene: .
CDR3aa: CASSWAGLAGDNGELFF; CDR3nt: TGTGCCAGCAGCTGGGCTGGACTAGCGGGAGATAACGGGGAGCTGTTTTTT; v_gene: TRBV5-6; abundance: .; j_gene: TRBJ2-2; d_gene: TRBD2
CDR3aa: CASSAGTRGTDTQYF; CDR3nt: TGTGCCAGCAGCGCCGGGACTAGAGGCACAGATACGCAGTATTTT; v_gene: TRBV9; abundance: .; j_gene: TRBJ2-3; d_gene: TRBD2